The 10 T cell receptor delta chains reported below all come from one sample, sequenced in a study of gammadelta T cells in human blood. TCRdb reprocessed the RT-PCR reads using CATT. This sample has 530 or so delta-chain clones, with roughly 37% found just once. What was sequenced was Vgamma9Vdelta2 gamma-delta T cells from cord blood. The receptors originated from a newborn.

This clone was detected only a few times. This chain uses TRDV2 with TRDJ3; 7 bases agree with TRDD3. V trimming: 0 bases; J trimming: 0 bases; junction bases outside the gene matches: 13. Germline loops: CDR1 GEAIGNYY, CDR2 EKD. The CDR3 spans 21 residues. CDR3 protein: CACDTWGTHPQSSWDTRQMFF. The CDR3 nucleotides are TGTGCCTGTGACACCTGGGGGACACACCCCCAGAGCTCCTGGGACACCCGACAGATGTTTTTC.

This clone appeared a single time. A far larger clone is off by one base, so a read error is likely. Other DNA sequences of this sample code for an identical CDR3. The gene calls are TRDV2 and TRDJ3, with TRDD3 matching 13 bases. This CDR3 is 20 amino acids long. Per the germline V gene, CDR1 is GEAIGNYY and CDR2 is EKD. As DNA, the CDR3 is TGTGCATGTGACACCGTACTGGGGGATACGCGGAGATGGGACACCCGACAGATGTTTTTC. This encodes CACDTVLGDTRRWDTRQMFF.

This clone ranks as large. Other DNA sequences in this specimen translate into the identical CDR3. The chain uses TRDV2 and TRDJ3; 11 nucleotides match TRDD3. Germline CDR1 GEAIGNYY, CDR2 EKD. This CDR3 is 18 amino acids long. V shed 1 base and J 1 base; nucleotides not matched to a gene: 2. CDR3 DNA: TGTGCCTGTGACACGTACTGGGGGATATCCTGGGACACCCGACAGATGTTTTTC. Protein sequence: CACDTYWGISWDTRQMFF.

Of note for this clone: It is likely a read error: a sequence one base away is far more abundant. The chain joins TRDV2 to TRDJ1; the match to TRDD3 covers 7 bases. The CDR3 length is 13 residues. The germline gives CDR1 GEAIGNYY, CDR2 EKD. Trimming took 3 bases from V and 2 from J; bases not matched to a gene: 2. The CDR3, as DNA: TGTGCCTGTGACGCCTGGGGGACCGATAAACTCATCTTT. It encodes CACDAWGTDKLIF.

Points on this clone: A read error may explain this, as a much larger clone is one base away. The genes are TRDV2 and TRDJ2; possibly TRDD3 for D (6 bases). The CDR3 contains 15 residues. Per germline, CDR1 GEAIGNYY and CDR2 EKD. Trimming cost V 3 bases and J 7 bases, with 17 bases left between them. CDR3 amino acids: CACDPWGSSEAQLFF. For the CDR3, the DNA is TGTGCCTGTGACCCCTGGGGATCGAGCGAAGCACAACTCTTCTTT.

This clone was seen only a few times. The chain is built from TRDV2 and TRDJ3; 11 bases align to TRDD3. The CDR3 runs 21 residues. Germline lookup yields CDR1 GEAIGNYY and CDR2 EKD. V lost 1 base, J lost 0 bases, and 10 bases stayed unmatched. CDR3 in DNA: TGTGCCTGTGACACGGTTCTACTGGGGGATAAAAGCTCCTGGGACACCCGACAGATGTTTTTC. Its translation: CACDTVLLGDKSSWDTRQMFF.

The chain uses TRDV2 and TRDJ3, with 8 bases matching TRDD3. The J segment lost 2 bases and the V segment lost 3 bases, leaving 8 bases of the junction unmatched. This CDR3 is built from 18 residues. The V gene's germline CDR1 is GEAIGNYY and CDR2 EKD. Here the CDR3 DNA reads TGTGCCTGTGACGCTACTGGGGGGCAAACCTGGGACACCCGACAGATGTTTTTC. It encodes CACDATGGQTWDTRQMFF.

This clone is categorized as large. Other DNA sequences in the same sample also yield this CDR3. The rearrangement joins TRDV2 to TRDJ1, with D possibly matching TRDD3 (6 bases). CDR1 is GEAIGNYY and CDR2 is EKD in the germline V gene. V dropped 1 base and J dropped 0 bases, with 8 bases sitting between them. CDR3 length: 14 residues. The CDR3 nucleotides are TGTGCCTGTGACACTGGGGGGTACACCGATAAACTCATCTTT. As protein: CACDTGGYTDKLIF.

With respect to this clone: Just one base apart from a much larger clone, this may be a read error. This chain connects TRDV2 to TRDJ3; 7 nucleotides agree with TRDD3. CDR1 is GEAIGNYY, CDR2 EKD, per germline. The length of the CDR3 is 18 residues. Germline trimming cut 3 bases from V and 2 bases from J; bases unmatched to any gene: 9. CDR3 DNA: TGTGCCTGTGACTGCTGGGGGTCAGGGCCCTGGGACACCCGACAGATGTTTTTC. Translated: CACDCWGSGPWDTRQMFF.

On this clone itself: A single base is all that separates this from a far larger clone, so a read error is likely. The chain carries TRDV2 and TRDJ2, with a possible D match to TRDD3 (6 bases). Per germline, CDR1 GEAIGNYY and CDR2 EKD. The CDR3 consists of 20 residues. V was clipped by 0 bases and J by 4 bases, with 26 bases between them. In DNA form, the CDR3 reads TGTGCCTGTGACACCGTGGGGGGTCCCTCTAGAAATGTCAGGACAGCACAACTCTTCTTT. Its protein product is CACDTVGGPSRNVRTAQLFF.